Shown below are 27 T cell receptor beta chains from a single sample sequenced in a study of Graves' ophthalmopathy and Graves' hyperthyroidism. RNA transcripts provided the template for amplifying TCR beta CDR3 regions. Second-round multiplex PCR came after first-round RT-PCR with HTBI primers. TCRdb passed the multiplex PCR reads through MiXCR, listing each CDR3 protein once. The repertoire has approximately 700,000 distinct CDR3 sequences, roughly two fifths of them found once; the top ten carry more than 2.5%. Input material: peripheral blood. The receptor source for this set is an adult man with Graves' ophthalmopathy.

For this clonotype: A much bigger clone sits one base away, suggesting this may be a read error. The CDR3 reads CASRALGGNQPQHF. The CDR3 bases are TGTGCCAGCAGAGCTTTGGGCGGTAATCAGCCCCAGCATTTT. This chain uses TRBV10-3 with TRBJ1-5, with no clear D. The CDR3 runs to 14 residues. Deletions cut 10 bases from V and 4 bases from J, with 17 bases between. CDR1 is ENHRY, CDR2 SYGVKD, per germline.

This clonotype has ten or more counts. The chain links TRBV10-3 to TRBJ2-7; 7 positions agree with TRBD1. V lost 0 bases, J lost 1 base, and 3 bases stayed unmatched. Germline V gene sequence: CDR1 ENHRY, CDR2 SYGVKD. The CDR3 covers 15 residues. For the CDR3, the DNA is TGTGCCATCAGTGAGTCGGACAGGACTTCCTACGAGCAGTACTTC. Its translation: CAISESDRTSYEQYF.

The chain carries TRBV10-3 and TRBJ2-5; 9 bases line up with TRBD1. J gave up 1 base and V 5 bases, and 2 bases lay outside the gene matches. The CDR3 has 14 residues. Germline CDR1 is ENHRY and CDR2 is SYGVKD. CDR3: CAISLGQGQETQYF. The DNA of the CDR3 is TGTGCCATCAGTCTGGGACAGGGCCAAGAGACCCAGTACTTC.

This clonotype was seen at least ten times. This rearrangement joins TRBV29-1 to TRBJ2-7; TRBD1 matches 8 bases. V was clipped by 5 bases and J by 3 bases; unmatched bases: 9. The CDR3 loop spans 14 amino acids. In germline, CDR1 is SQVTM, CDR2 ANQGSEA. CDR3 sequence reads: CSVSDRAYYYEQYF. CDR3 DNA: TGCAGCGTTTCGGACAGGGCCTACTACTACGAGCAGTACTTC.

This clonotype was counted between two and nine times. The chain recombines TRBV5-1 with TRBJ2-2; 8 bases are a match to TRBD2. Trimming took 4 bases from V and 6 from J; bases not matched to a gene: 11. The CDR3 is 16 residues long. Germline V gene data show CDR1 as SGHRS and CDR2 as YFSETQ. CDR3 in DNA: TGCGCCAGCAGCGCCACCGGGACTAGTAGTGCCGGGGAGCTGTTTTTT. As protein: CASSATGTSSAGELFF. Looking up the rest from reference TRBV5-1 and TRBJ2-2 gives the full variable domain: KAGVTQTPRYLIKTRGQQVTLSCSPISGHRSVSWYQQTPGQGLQFLFEYFSETQRNKGNFPGRFSGRQFSNSRSEMNVSTLELGDSALYLCASSATGTSSAGELFFGEGSRLTVL.

This clonotype was counted a single time. The J gene is TRBJ1-4, the V gene TRBV29-1; TRBD1 matches at 12 bases. CDR3 length: 13 residues. CDR1 is SQVTM, CDR2 ANQGSEA, per germline. Germline trimming cut 6 bases from V and 8 bases from J; bases unmatched to any gene: 4. CDR3 nucleotides: TGCAGCGTCGCCGGGACAGGGGGCGAAAAACTGTTTTTT. Protein: CSVAGTGGEKLFF.

The rearrangement joins TRBV7-2 to TRBJ1-2; TRBD1 agrees at 7 bases. This CDR3 contains 12 residues. The J segment lost 13 bases and the V segment lost 4 bases, leaving 9 bases of the junction unmatched. Germline CDR1 and CDR2: SGHTA and FQGNSA. The CDR3 coding sequence is TGTGCCAGCAGCTCGGGACAGTTGAGCTGCACCTTC. Translation gives CASSSGQLSCTF.

This clonotype was seen a handful of times. The V and J genes are TRBV11-2 and TRBJ1-1; 10 nucleotides match TRBD1. The CDR3 runs 13 residues. CDR1 and CDR2 (germline): SGHAT, FQNNGV. J was trimmed by 11 bases and V by 2 bases; bases with no gene match: 5. The CDR3 DNA reads TGTGCCAGCAGCTTACCGGGACAGGGGTCCGCTTTCTTT. Translated, it gives CASSLPGQGSAFF.

The CDR3 region has the DNA TGCAGCGAGAGACAGGGGATTAATCAGCCCCAGCATTTT. Amino acid sequence: CSERQGINQPQHF. V usage is TRBV29-1 and J usage is TRBJ1-5; 8 bases match TRBD1. The J segment lost 4 bases and the V segment lost 7 bases, leaving 6 bases of the junction unmatched. The germline CDR1 and CDR2 sequences are SQVTM and ANQGSEA. This CDR3 spans 13 amino acids.

This clonotype was seen a handful of times. The J gene is TRBJ2-7, the V gene TRBV20-1, with 8 bases that match TRBD1. The ends lost 5 bases at V and 5 bases at J; junction bases unmatched: 11. The CDR3 sequence is 14 residues long. CDR1 is DFQATT and CDR2 is SNEGSKA in the germline V gene (reference sequence). CDR3 DNA: TGCAGTGCTGACCCGGGGCAGGGGGCGGACGAGCAGTACTTC. Translating it yields CSADPGQGADEQYF.

The gene calls are TRBV7-6 and TRBJ1-1; D unclear. The germline V gene has CDR1 SGHVS and CDR2 FNYEAQ. Trimming removed 1 base at V and 11 bases at J, with 14 bases between. This CDR3 spans 13 amino acids. The CDR3 loop reads CASSLVSGRTAFF. CDR3 sequence (DNA): TGTGCCAGCAGCTTAGTCTCAGGCAGGACGGCTTTCTTT.

V is TRBV9 and J is TRBJ2-7; 8 bases are a match to TRBD1. The CDR3 is made up of 15 amino acids. J lost 5 bases, V lost 0 bases, and 7 bases had no gene match. CDR1 SGDLS and CDR2 YYNGEE come from the germline V gene. In nucleotides, the CDR3 is TGTGCCAGCAGCGTAGATCAGGGGGCGCCGGACGAGCAGTACTTC. The encoded protein is CASSVDQGAPDEQYF.

This clonotype was observed many times. The rearrangement uses TRBV12-3 or TRBV12-4 and TRBJ1-6, with D unclear. The V gene lost 1 base and the J gene lost 10 bases, with 8 bases spanning the gap. The CDR3 contains 13 residues. The CDR3 spells CASSLGGWSPLHF. Here the CDR3 DNA reads TGTGCCAGCAGTTTAGGTGGTTGGTCACCCCTCCACTTT.

The table lists this clonotype with many counts. The J gene is TRBJ2-1, the V gene TRBV7-3; D remains ambiguous. Germline CDR1 SGHTA, CDR2 FQGTGA. This CDR3 spans 13 amino acids. The V end was cut by 2 bases, the J end by 7 bases, with 9 bases between. The CDR3 loop is CASSLSIVNEQFF. The CDR3 DNA is TGTGCCAGCAGCTTATCAATAGTAAATGAGCAGTTCTTC.

Concerning this clonotype itself: A much larger clone differs from this one at a single base, so this may be a read error. The chain couples TRBV7-2 to TRBJ2-5, with D perhaps TRBD2 (6 bases). The germline CDR1 and CDR2 sequences are SGHTA and FQGNSA. The CDR3 contains 14 residues. The CDR3 is CACSFQDAGETQYF. DNA of the CDR3: TGTGCCTGCAGCTTTCAAGACGCGGGGGAGACCCAGTACTTC.

This chain connects TRBV7-2 to TRBJ2-5; 9 bases line up with TRBD1. The CDR3 contains 16 residues. Germline-derived CDR1 and CDR2 are SGHTA and FQGNSA. The junction had 4 bases not matched to a gene; V was cut back by 1 base and J by 1 base. Written as DNA, the CDR3 is TGTGCCAGCAGCTTAGGAGGGACAGGGACCCAAGAGACCCAGTACTTC. Its translation: CASSLGGTGTQETQYF.

The chain uses TRBV7-2 and TRBJ2-5; possibly TRBD2 for D (5 bases). V dropped 1 base and J dropped 11 bases, with 32 bases sitting between them. The germline gives CDR1 SGHTA, CDR2 FQGNSA. The CDR3 length is 19 residues. The CDR3 loop is CASSLVFGFRRSSYNEQYF. For the CDR3, the DNA is TGTGCCAGCAGCTTAGTGTTCGGGTTCCGGAGGAGCTCCTACAATGAGCAGTACTTC.

This clonotype showed up many times. The chain carries TRBV11-2 and TRBJ2-7, with D uncertain. Trimming pared 1 base from V and 6 bases from J, leaving 13 bases between. The germline V gene encodes CDR1 SGHAT and CDR2 FQNNGV. CDR3 length: 14 amino acids. This chain's CDR3 is CASSLAGMGSEQYF. DNA of the CDR3: TGTGCCAGCAGCTTAGCAGGAATGGGCTCCGAGCAGTACTTC.

This clonotype was picked up a small number of times. This chain uses TRBV6-1 with TRBJ2-7; possibly TRBD2 for D (6 bases). This CDR3 region has 15 residues. Trimming pared 7 bases from V and 4 bases from J, leaving 20 bases between. From germline, CDR1 is MNHNS and CDR2 SASEGT. DNA for the CDR3: TGTGCCAGCACCCCGGGAGTGGGGATTTTTTACGAGCAGTACTTC. Its protein product is CASTPGVGIFYEQYF.

There are many counts of this clonotype. The chain combines TRBV6-1 with TRBJ2-5, with D perhaps matching TRBD2 (6 bases). V lost 9 bases to trimming and J lost 0 bases, with 11 bases between them. Germline lookup yields CDR1 MNHNS and CDR2 SASEGT. The CDR3 is 13 amino acids. The CDR3 spells CASSERDQETQYF. The CDR3 DNA follows: TGTGCCAGTAGCGAGCGGGACCAAGAGACCCAGTACTTC.

On this clonotype itself: At one end the junction does not follow the germline gene, possibly because of a read error. CDR3 protein: CASRLLGGNVLTF. The CDR3, as DNA: TGTGCCAGCAGACTCCTTGGGGGCAACGTCCTGACTTTC. The gene calls are TRBV2 and TRBJ2-6, with D perhaps given as TRBD1 or TRBD2 (5 bases each). This CDR3 spans 13 amino acids. Germline loops: CDR1 SNHLY, CDR2 FYNNEI.

With regard to this clonotype: Likely a read error: the CDR3 ends without its conserved phenylalanine or tryptophan. The rearrangement joins TRBV3-1 to TRBJ2-3; TRBD2 agrees at 9 bases. CDR1 is LGHDT, CDR2 YNNKEL, per germline (reference sequence). Unmatched junction bases numbered 7, after V lost 4 bases and J lost 2 bases. The CDR3 sequence is 16 residues long. The CDR3 region is CASSPLAGAVTDTQYV. CDR3 DNA: TGTGCCAGCAGCCCATTAGCGGGGGCCGTCACAGATACGCAGTATGTT.

This clonotype was seen repeatedly, ten times or more. CDR3: CASSLEGGYGNTIYF. The CDR3 DNA follows: TGTGCCAGCAGCTTAGAGGGGGGATACGGAAACACCATATATTTT. The chain carries TRBV11-2 and TRBJ1-3, with a possible D match to TRBD1 (5 bases). CDR3 length: 15 residues. V lost 0 bases and J 4 bases, leaving 10 bases between the germline ends. Germline values: CDR1 SGHAT, CDR2 FQNNGV.

This clonotype was recorded at least ten times. The V gene is TRBV7-6, the J gene TRBJ2-7, with D possibly TRBD1 on 6 matching bases. Germline V gene sequence: CDR1 SGHVS, CDR2 FNYEAQ. V was shortened by 5 bases and J by 1 base, with 18 bases between the two germline ends. CDR3 length: 16 residues. The CDR3 sequence: CASSKKFDRWSYEQYF. CDR3 DNA sequence: TGTGCCAGCAGCAAAAAATTCGACAGGTGGTCCTACGAGCAGTACTTC.

Ten or more counts support this clonotype. The rearrangement uses TRBV6-1 and TRBJ1-5, with TRBD1 as a possible D gene (6 bases). The CDR3 runs 15 residues. Trimming took off 3 bases at V and 5 bases at J, with 14 bases between the two ends. Per germline, CDR1 MNHNS and CDR2 SASEGT. CDR3: CASSEADRNHQPQHF. In DNA form, the CDR3 reads TGTGCCAGCAGTGAGGCAGACAGGAACCATCAGCCCCAGCATTTT.

This clonotype was seen only a few times. V is TRBV7-2 and J is TRBJ2-3; D may match TRBD1 or TRBD2 (6 bases each). The germline CDR1 and CDR2 sequences are SGHTA and FQGNSA. The CDR3 consists of 15 residues. V dropped 1 base and J dropped 9 bases, with 17 bases sitting between them. CDR3 in amino acids: CASSLVGLARGTQYF. CDR3 nucleotide sequence: TGTGCCAGCAGCTTAGTGGGGCTAGCGAGGGGGACGCAGTATTTT.

Note on this clonotype: One junction end disagrees with the germline gene, perhaps due to a read error. V usage is TRBV7-6 and J usage is TRBJ1-6; TRBD1 is a possible D gene (5 bases). The V gene's germline CDR1 is SGHVS and CDR2 FNYEAQ. This CDR3 has 16 amino acids. In DNA form, the CDR3 reads TGTTCCAGCAGCTCCCGGGACGCACTCTATAATTCACCCCTCCACTTT. Its translation is CSSSSRDALYNSPLHF.